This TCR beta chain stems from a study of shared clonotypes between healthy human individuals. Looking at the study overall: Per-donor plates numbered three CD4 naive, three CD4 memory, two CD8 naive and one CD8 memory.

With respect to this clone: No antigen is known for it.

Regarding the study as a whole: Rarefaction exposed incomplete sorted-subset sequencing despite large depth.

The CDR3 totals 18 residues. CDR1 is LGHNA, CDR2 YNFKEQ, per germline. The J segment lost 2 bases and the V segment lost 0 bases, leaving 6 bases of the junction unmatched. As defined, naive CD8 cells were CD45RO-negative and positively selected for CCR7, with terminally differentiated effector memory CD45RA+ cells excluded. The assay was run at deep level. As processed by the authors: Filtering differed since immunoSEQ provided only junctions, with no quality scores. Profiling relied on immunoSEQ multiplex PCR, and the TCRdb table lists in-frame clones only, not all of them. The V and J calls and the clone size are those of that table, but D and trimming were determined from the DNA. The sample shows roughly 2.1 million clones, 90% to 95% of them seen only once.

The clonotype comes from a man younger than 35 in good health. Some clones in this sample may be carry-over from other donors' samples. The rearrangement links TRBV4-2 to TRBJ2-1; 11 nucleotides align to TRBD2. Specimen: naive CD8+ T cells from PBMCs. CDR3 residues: CASSQDLTSGSTYNEQFF. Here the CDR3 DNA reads TGTGCCAGCAGCCAAGATCTAACTAGCGGGAGCACCTACAATGAGCAGTTCTTC.